The T cell receptor (beta chain) described here comes from a study of OX40 agonist ivuxolimab in advanced cancers. Broader study findings: Averaging showed that CD8+ T cells had more expanded clones than CD4+ did.

A note on this clone: Its target is unknown.

Germline V gene data show CDR1 as SGDLS and CDR2 as YYNGEE. Deletions cut 4 bases from V and 5 bases from J, with 17 bases between. The CDR3 runs 15 residues. Profiling relied on immunoSEQ multiplex PCR, and the TCRdb table lists in-frame clones only, not all of them. Among about 40,000 clones listed, 83% were seen once. The material sequenced was CD4+ or CD8+ T cells sorted from blood, taken in a trial of the OX40 agonist ivuxolimab. This receptor was obtained from an adult with an advanced solid tumor such as melanoma, head and neck, liver or kidney cancer. The V call is TRBV9, the J call TRBJ2-3; perhaps TRBD1 as D (5 bases). CDR3 sequence reads: CASSPILSRVDTQYF. CDR3 DNA sequence: TGTGCCAGCAGCCCGATCCTTTCCAGGGTAGATACGCAGTATTTT.